A selection of T cell receptor beta chains follows, all from one sample in a study of blood T cell repertoires in COVID-19. Here immunoSEQ multiplex PCR was the method, and the copy in TCRdb shows in-frame clones only, minus some. Counted here are some 270,000 clones, about four fifths occurring once; the ten biggest clones make up 1.5%. Sequencing was performed on peripheral blood. The origin of the receptors is a woman aged 40 to 49 who had recovered from COVID-19. The CDR3 runs from the conserved cysteine through the conserved F or W. A D gene is named only where the DNA matches it firmly. A row's size may be missing; if present it is once, few, many or a size class.

J gene: TRBJ2-7
D gene: TRBD2
V gene: TRBV7-2
CDR3 length: 16
clone size: .
CDR3 protein: CASSLGSGGISYEQYF
CDR3 DNA: TGTGCCAGCAGCTTAGGTAGCGGGGGAATATCCTACGAGCAGTACTTC

J gene: TRBJ1-1
D gene: TRBD1
V gene: TRBV6-5
CDR3 length: 13
clone size: .
CDR3 protein: CASRGTVNTEAFF
CDR3 DNA: TGTGCCAGCAGAGGGACAGTGAACACTGAAGCTTTCTTT

J gene: TRBJ2-3
D gene: TRBD2
V gene: TRBV5-4
CDR3 length: 15
clone size: .
CDR3 protein: CASSFAGGQTDTQYF
CDR3 DNA: TGTGCCAGCAGCTTCGCGGGGGGGCAAACAGATACGCAGTATTTT

J gene: TRBJ2-2
D gene: .
V gene: TRBV5-6
CDR3 length: 15
clone size: .
CDR3 protein: CASSLSGTRTGELFF
CDR3 DNA: TGTGCCAGCAGCTTATCCGGGACTCGCACCGGGGAGCTGTTTTTT

J gene: TRBJ1-2
D gene: .
V gene: TRBV6-8
CDR3 length: 14
clone size: .
CDR3 protein: CASSEAGPRYGYTF
CDR3 DNA: TGTGCCAGCAGTGAGGCGGGACCCAGATATGGCTACACCTTC

J gene: TRBJ1-2
D gene: TRBD1
V gene: TRBV5-4
CDR3 length: 14
clone size: .
CDR3 protein: CASSLRAGGYGYTF
CDR3 DNA: TGTGCCAGCAGCCTCCGGGCAGGGGGATATGGCTACACCTTC

J gene: TRBJ1-2
D gene: TRBD1
V gene: TRBV28
CDR3 length: 12
clone size: .
CDR3 protein: CAIQGAGYGYTF
CDR3 DNA: TGTGCCATCCAGGGGGCAGGCTATGGCTACACCTTC

J gene: TRBJ1-3
D gene: .
V gene: TRBV7-8
CDR3 length: 17
clone size: .
CDR3 protein: CASSLGLRYRDGNTIYF
CDR3 DNA: TGTGCCAGCAGCTTGGGTTTACGGTACAGGGATGGAAACACCATATATTTT

J gene: TRBJ2-7
D gene: TRBD1
V gene: TRBV30
CDR3 length: 14
clone size: .
CDR3 protein: CAWKGQGGSYEQYF
CDR3 DNA: TGTGCCTGGAAAGGACAGGGGGGTTCCTACGAGCAGTACTTC

J gene: TRBJ1-5
D gene: .
V gene: TRBV27
CDR3 length: 12
clone size: .
CDR3 protein: CASSSNGQPQHF
CDR3 DNA: TGTGCCAGCAGTTCCAACGGTCAGCCCCAGCATTTT

J gene: TRBJ2-3
D gene: .
V gene: TRBV6-5
CDR3 length: 13
clone size: .
CDR3 protein: CASNPTSSDTQYF
CDR3 DNA: TGTGCCAGCAACCCTACTTCCTCAGATACGCAGTATTTT

J gene: TRBJ2-5
D gene: TRBD1
V gene: TRBV5-4
CDR3 length: 15
clone size: .
CDR3 protein: CASSPPGTGGETQYF
CDR3 DNA: TGTGCCAGCAGCCCCCCCGGGACAGGGGGAGAGACCCAGTACTTC

J gene: TRBJ2-7
D gene: .
V gene: TRBV30
CDR3 length: 11
clone size: .
CDR3 protein: CAWSAAYEQYF
CDR3 DNA: TGTGCCTGGAGTGCTGCGTACGAGCAGTACTTC

J gene: TRBJ1-4
D gene: .
V gene: TRBV3-1/TRBV3-2
CDR3 length: 13
clone size: .
CDR3 protein: CASSPGVNEKLFF
CDR3 DNA: TGTGCCAGCAGCCCGGGGGTTAATGAAAAACTGTTTTTT

J gene: TRBJ1-5
D gene: .
V gene: TRBV3-1/TRBV3-2
CDR3 length: 17
clone size: .
CDR3 protein: CASSQDPTGYSNQPQHF
CDR3 DNA: TGTGCCAGCAGCCAAGATCCCACAGGGTATAGCAATCAGCCCCAGCATTTT

J gene: TRBJ2-2
D gene: .
V gene: TRBV5-1
CDR3 length: 14
clone size: once
CDR3 protein: CASSRRGDTGELFF
CDR3 DNA: TGCGCCAGCAGCCGCCGGGGAGACACCGGGGAGCTGTTTTTT

J gene: TRBJ1-6
D gene: .
V gene: TRBV11-2
CDR3 length: 17
clone size: few
CDR3 protein: CASSLNRGGQFRSPLHF
CDR3 DNA: TGTGCCAGCAGCTTAAACCGGGGTGGGCAGTTTCGTTCACCCCTCCACTTT

J gene: TRBJ1-6
D gene: TRBD1
V gene: TRBV28
CDR3 length: 15
clone size: .
CDR3 protein: CASSLLTGGPSPLHF
CDR3 DNA: TGTGCCAGCAGTTTACTGACAGGGGGTCCATCACCCCTCCACTTT

J gene: TRBJ2-7
D gene: TRBD1
V gene: TRBV5-1
CDR3 length: 15
clone size: .
CDR3 protein: CASSSQPGGLLEQYF
CDR3 DNA: TGCGCCAGCAGCTCCCAACCAGGGGGCCTTCTTGAGCAGTACTTC

J gene: TRBJ2-7
D gene: TRBD1
V gene: TRBV6-2/TRBV6-3
CDR3 length: 17
clone size: .
CDR3 protein: CASSYSPGQGAFYEQYF
CDR3 DNA: TGTGCCAGCAGTTACTCCCCCGGACAGGGGGCCTTCTACGAGCAGTACTTC

J gene: TRBJ1-1
D gene: .
V gene: TRBV9
CDR3 length: 13
clone size: .
CDR3 protein: CASSVSMNTEAFF
CDR3 DNA: TGTGCCAGCAGCGTGAGCATGAACACTGAAGCTTTCTTT

J gene: TRBJ2-7
D gene: TRBD2
V gene: TRBV2
CDR3 length: 14
clone size: .
CDR3 protein: CASRVTSGGYEQYF
CDR3 DNA: TGTGCCAGCAGGGTTACTAGCGGGGGCTACGAGCAGTACTTC

J gene: TRBJ1-4
D gene: TRBD1
V gene: TRBV4-1
CDR3 length: 15
clone size: once
CDR3 protein: CASSQVGQGNEKLFF
CDR3 DNA: TGCGCCAGCAGCCAAGTAGGACAGGGTAATGAAAAACTGTTTTTT

J gene: TRBJ2-7
D gene: TRBD1
V gene: TRBV7-9
CDR3 length: 15
clone size: .
CDR3 protein: CASTPTWDRGYEQYF
CDR3 DNA: TGTGCCAGCACCCCGACCTGGGACAGAGGCTACGAGCAGTACTTC

J gene: TRBJ2-7
D gene: TRBD1
V gene: TRBV5-1
CDR3 length: 17
clone size: once
CDR3 protein: CASSLVAGGGQAYEQYF
CDR3 DNA: TGCGCCAGCAGCTTGGTCGCGGGTGGGGGACAGGCCTACGAGCAGTACTTC

J gene: TRBJ2-1
D gene: TRBD1
V gene: TRBV5-1
CDR3 length: 15
clone size: .
CDR3 protein: CASSWQGAAYNEQFF
CDR3 DNA: TGCGCCAGCAGCTGGCAGGGGGCAGCCTACAATGAGCAGTTCTTC

J gene: TRBJ2-7
D gene: TRBD2
V gene: TRBV6-5
CDR3 length: 16
clone size: .
CDR3 protein: CASSYSKLAGGYEQYF
CDR3 DNA: TGTGCCAGCAGTTACTCGAAACTAGCGGGGGGATACGAGCAGTACTTC

J gene: TRBJ2-1
D gene: .
V gene: TRBV10-1
CDR3 length: 13
clone size: few
CDR3 protein: CASSGAGNNEQFF
CDR3 DNA: TGCGCCAGCAGTGGAGCAGGGAACAATGAGCAGTTCTTC